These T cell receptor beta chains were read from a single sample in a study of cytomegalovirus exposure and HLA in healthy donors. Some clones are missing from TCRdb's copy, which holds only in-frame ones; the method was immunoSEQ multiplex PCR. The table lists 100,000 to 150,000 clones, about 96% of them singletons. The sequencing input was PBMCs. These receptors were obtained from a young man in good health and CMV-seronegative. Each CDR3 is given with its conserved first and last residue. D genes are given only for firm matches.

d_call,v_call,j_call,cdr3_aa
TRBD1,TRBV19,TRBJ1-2,CASRMGTGRNYGYTF
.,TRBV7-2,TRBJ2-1,CASSHGAAYSSYNEQFF
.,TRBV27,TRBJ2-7,CASSWGEGGEQYF
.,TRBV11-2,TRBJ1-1,CASSFTGRGTEAFF
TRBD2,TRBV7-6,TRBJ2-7,CASSLEGLAGVYEQYF
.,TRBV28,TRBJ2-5,CASSSWPTPGETQYF
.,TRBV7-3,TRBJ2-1,CASSLTPGEDEQFF
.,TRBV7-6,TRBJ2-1,CASSFGVDEQFF
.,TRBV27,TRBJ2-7,CASSPRALGVNSYEQYF
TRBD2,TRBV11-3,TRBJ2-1,CASSWGTSGGPYNEQFF
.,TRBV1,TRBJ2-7,CTSSQGRLAGPCYEQYF
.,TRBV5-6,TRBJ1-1,CASNLAGSVTEAFF
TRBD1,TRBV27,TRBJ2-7,CASSLGYRDRTYEQYF
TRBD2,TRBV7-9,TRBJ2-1,CASSRDPSGSHNEQFF
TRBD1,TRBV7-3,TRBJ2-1,CASSPQGARNEQFF
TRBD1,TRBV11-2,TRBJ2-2,CATGTGVGELFF
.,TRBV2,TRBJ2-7,CASTPTPGAPIEQYF
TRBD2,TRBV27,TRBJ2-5,CASSSLAGLQETQYF
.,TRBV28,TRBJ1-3,CASSWAHSGNTIYF
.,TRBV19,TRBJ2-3,CASSHTDTQYF
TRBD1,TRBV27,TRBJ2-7,CASSLSGQKGQQYF
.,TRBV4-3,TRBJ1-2,CASSQSIATYGYTF
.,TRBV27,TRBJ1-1,CASSLRGLLMNTEAFF